Listed below are T cell receptor beta chains from one sample, sequenced in a study of cytomegalovirus exposure and HLA in healthy donors. Only in-frame clones appear in the TCRdb table, and some are missing; sequencing was by immunoSEQ multiplex PCR. Among 200,000 or so clones, more than 80% were seen once, and the ten largest hold approximately 7%. The sample was PBMCs. These TCRs come from a man between 18 and 35 years old in good health and CMV-seropositive. CDR3s include the opening cysteine and the closing phenylalanine or tryptophan. A D gene is named only where the DNA matches it firmly. Clone size is given for some rows only: seen once, a few or many times, or a class if the clone is expanded.

D gene: TRBD2; clone size: NA; J gene: TRBJ2-7; V gene: TRBV28; CDR3 protein: CASSFGTSGRSSYEQYF; CDR3 DNA: TGTGCCAGCAGTTTCGGGACTAGCGGGAGGAGCTCCTACGAGCAGTACTTC
D gene: NA; clone size: NA; J gene: TRBJ2-1; V gene: TRBV30; CDR3 protein: CAWKRTGLYNEQFF; CDR3 DNA: TGTGCCTGGAAACGAACAGGCCTCTACAATGAGCAGTTCTTC
D gene: TRBD1; clone size: NA; J gene: TRBJ2-3; V gene: TRBV2; CDR3 protein: CASSEDRGPQDTQYF; CDR3 DNA: TGTGCCAGCAGCGAAGACAGGGGACCCCAGGATACGCAGTATTTT
D gene: NA; clone size: NA; J gene: TRBJ1-1; V gene: TRBV5-1; CDR3 protein: CASSLGGLGTLLNTEAFF; CDR3 DNA: TGCGCCAGCAGCTTGGGAGGGTTGGGCACACTCCTGAACACTGAAGCTTTCTTT
D gene: TRBD1; clone size: few; J gene: TRBJ2-1; V gene: TRBV6-4; CDR3 protein: CASSDSNRGSYNEQFF; CDR3 DNA: TGTGCCAGCAGTGACTCGAACAGGGGTTCCTACAATGAGCAGTTCTTC
D gene: TRBD2; clone size: once; J gene: TRBJ2-2; V gene: TRBV27; CDR3 protein: CASNPSGTGELFF; CDR3 DNA: TGTGCCAGCAATCCTAGCGGCACCGGGGAGCTGTTTTTT
D gene: NA; clone size: NA; J gene: TRBJ2-7; V gene: TRBV28; CDR3 protein: CASSLRGAHEQYF; CDR3 DNA: TGTGCCAGCAGCCTACGGGGGGCCCACGAGCAGTACTTC
D gene: TRBD1; clone size: NA; J gene: TRBJ2-7; V gene: TRBV7-2; CDR3 protein: CASSLRGQGAYEQYF; CDR3 DNA: TGTGCCAGCAGCTTAAGGGGACAGGGAGCCTACGAGCAGTACTTC
D gene: NA; clone size: NA; J gene: TRBJ2-2; V gene: TRBV19; CDR3 protein: CASSAGSVNTGELFF; CDR3 DNA: TGTGCCAGTAGCGCAGGGTCCGTAAACACCGGGGAGCTGTTTTTT
D gene: NA; clone size: once; J gene: TRBJ2-7; V gene: TRBV30; CDR3 protein: CAWTAEGLANYEQYF; CDR3 DNA: TGTGCCTGGACTGCCGAAGGGCTAGCGAACTACGAGCAGTACTTC
D gene: TRBD1; clone size: NA; J gene: TRBJ2-5; V gene: TRBV5-1; CDR3 protein: CASSLGDRQETQYF; CDR3 DNA: TGCGCCAGCAGCTTGGGGGACAGGCAAGAGACCCAGTACTTC
D gene: NA; clone size: NA; J gene: TRBJ1-2; V gene: TRBV28; CDR3 protein: CASSGAGFYGYTF; CDR3 DNA: TGTGCCAGCAGTGGGGCAGGGTTCTATGGCTACACCTTC
D gene: NA; clone size: NA; J gene: TRBJ2-1; V gene: TRBV11-3; CDR3 protein: CASSLGTPQSNEQFF; CDR3 DNA: TGTGCCAGCAGCCTCGGGACACCCCAGTCCAATGAGCAGTTCTTC
D gene: NA; clone size: NA; J gene: TRBJ2-7; V gene: TRBV6-6; CDR3 protein: CATRGNGEQYF; CDR3 DNA: TGTGCCACCCGGGGAAATGGTGAGCAGTACTTC
D gene: TRBD1; clone size: NA; J gene: TRBJ2-7; V gene: TRBV7-9; CDR3 protein: CASSSTRQGGSYEQYF; CDR3 DNA: TGTGCCAGCAGCTCGACCAGACAGGGGGGCTCCTACGAGCAGTACTTC
D gene: NA; clone size: few; J gene: TRBJ2-2; V gene: TRBV9; CDR3 protein: CASSVAPYFGELFF; CDR3 DNA: TGTGCCAGCAGCGTAGCCCCCTATTTCGGGGAGCTGTTTTTT
D gene: TRBD1; clone size: NA; J gene: TRBJ1-1; V gene: TRBV29-1; CDR3 protein: CSVGQGNTEAFF; CDR3 DNA: TGCAGCGTTGGACAGGGTAATACTGAAGCTTTCTTT
D gene: TRBD1; clone size: NA; J gene: TRBJ2-1; V gene: TRBV5-6; CDR3 protein: CASSFGTGGIGEQFF; CDR3 DNA: TGTGCCAGCAGCTTCGGGACAGGGGGCATCGGTGAGCAGTTCTTC
D gene: TRBD1; clone size: NA; J gene: TRBJ2-1; V gene: TRBV6-1; CDR3 protein: CASSPGQGIREQFF; CDR3 DNA: TGTGCCAGCAGTCCGGGACAGGGGATCAGGGAGCAGTTCTTC
D gene: NA; clone size: NA; J gene: TRBJ1-2; V gene: TRBV4-3; CDR3 protein: CASSQARAGAGYGYTF; CDR3 DNA: TGCGCCAGCAGCCAAGCGCGAGCGGGGGCTGGCTATGGCTACACCTTC
D gene: NA; clone size: few; J gene: TRBJ1-5; V gene: TRBV19; CDR3 protein: CASGPSNQPQHF; CDR3 DNA: TGTGCCTCAGGGCCCAGCAATCAGCCCCAGCATTTT
D gene: NA; clone size: NA; J gene: TRBJ1-1; V gene: TRBV6-1; CDR3 protein: CASSEGKHSEAFF; CDR3 DNA: TGTGCCAGCAGTGAAGGAAAGCATAGCGAAGCTTTCTTT
D gene: NA; clone size: NA; J gene: TRBJ2-1; V gene: TRBV5-8; CDR3 protein: CASSFTGQKEQFF; CDR3 DNA: TGTGCCAGCAGCTTTACAGGGCAGAAGGAGCAGTTCTTC
D gene: TRBD1; clone size: NA; J gene: TRBJ2-5; V gene: TRBV4-3; CDR3 protein: CASSPGTGVETQYF; CDR3 DNA: TGCGCCAGCAGCCCCGGGACAGGGGTTGAGACCCAGTACTTC
D gene: NA; clone size: NA; J gene: TRBJ2-7; V gene: TRBV6-1; CDR3 protein: CASSALTPGARYEQYF; CDR3 DNA: TGTGCCAGCAGTGCCCTGACTCCAGGGGCTCGGTACGAGCAGTACTTC
D gene: TRBD2; clone size: NA; J gene: TRBJ2-1; V gene: TRBV18; CDR3 protein: CASSLASGSNEQFF; CDR3 DNA: TGTGCCAGCTCACTGGCTAGCGGGAGCAATGAGCAGTTCTTC
D gene: NA; clone size: NA; J gene: TRBJ2-1; V gene: TRBV5-1; CDR3 protein: CASSSQGWSYNEQFF; CDR3 DNA: TGCGCCAGCAGCTCCCAGGGGTGGTCCTACAATGAGCAGTTCTTC
D gene: TRBD2; clone size: once; J gene: TRBJ2-3; V gene: TRBV7-6; CDR3 protein: CASSLGASGILTDTQYF; CDR3 DNA: TGTGCCAGCAGCTTAGGAGCTAGCGGGATCCTCACAGATACGCAGTATTTT
D gene: NA; clone size: NA; J gene: TRBJ2-7; V gene: TRBV30; CDR3 protein: CAWNHGSYEQYF; CDR3 DNA: TGTGCCTGGAATCACGGGTCCTACGAGCAGTACTTC
D gene: NA; clone size: NA; J gene: TRBJ2-1; V gene: TRBV4-1; CDR3 protein: CASSQDGASLNEQFF; CDR3 DNA: TGCGCCAGCAGCCAAGATGGGGCTAGTCTGAATGAGCAGTTCTTC
D gene: NA; clone size: few; J gene: TRBJ1-2; V gene: TRBV6-1; CDR3 protein: CASRDWNYGYTF; CDR3 DNA: TGTGCCAGCAGAGACTGGAACTATGGCTACACCTTC
D gene: NA; clone size: NA; J gene: TRBJ2-7; V gene: TRBV7-6; CDR3 protein: CASSSPPGGQFLREQYF; CDR3 DNA: TGTGCCAGCAGCTCCCCCCCTGGCGGACAGTTCCTAAGGGAGCAGTACTTC
D gene: TRBD2; clone size: NA; J gene: TRBJ2-1; V gene: TRBV7-9; CDR3 protein: CASSPSSGSVYEQFF; CDR3 DNA: TGTGCCAGCAGCCCCTCTAGCGGGAGTGTCTATGAGCAGTTCTTC
D gene: TRBD2; clone size: NA; J gene: TRBJ2-7; V gene: TRBV2; CDR3 protein: CASSDSGSIGYEQYF; CDR3 DNA: TGTGCCAGCAGTGATAGCGGGAGTATCGGATACGAGCAGTACTTC
D gene: TRBD1; clone size: few; J gene: TRBJ1-4; V gene: TRBV6-1; CDR3 protein: CATWTGAGEKLFF; CDR3 DNA: TGTGCCACCTGGACAGGGGCCGGTGAAAAACTGTTTTTT
D gene: TRBD2; clone size: NA; J gene: TRBJ2-2; V gene: TRBV6-4; CDR3 protein: CASSDRGLAVNTGELFF; CDR3 DNA: TGTGCCAGCAGTGACCGGGGACTAGCGGTGAACACCGGGGAGCTGTTTTTT
D gene: NA; clone size: NA; J gene: TRBJ2-1; V gene: TRBV7-3; CDR3 protein: CASSLAGSYNEQFF; CDR3 DNA: TGTGCCAGCAGCTTAGCGGGCTCCTACAATGAGCAGTTCTTC
D gene: TRBD2; clone size: NA; J gene: TRBJ2-2; V gene: TRBV28; CDR3 protein: CASSLWGLAGGPGELFF; CDR3 DNA: TGTGCCAGCAGTTTATGGGGGCTAGCGGGAGGGCCCGGGGAGCTGTTTTTT
D gene: NA; clone size: NA; J gene: TRBJ2-5; V gene: TRBV5-1; CDR3 protein: CASSLGQSRETQYF; CDR3 DNA: TGCGCCAGCAGCTTGGGACAGTCCCGGGAGACCCAGTACTTC
D gene: TRBD1; clone size: NA; J gene: TRBJ2-7; V gene: TRBV7-2; CDR3 protein: CASSLEWGQEQYF; CDR3 DNA: TGTGCCAGCAGCTTAGAATGGGGACAGGAGCAGTACTTC
D gene: NA; clone size: NA; J gene: TRBJ2-5; V gene: TRBV5-4; CDR3 protein: CASSTQGGGETQYF; CDR3 DNA: TGTGCCAGCAGCACACAGGGAGGGGGAGAGACCCAGTACTTC
D gene: NA; clone size: few; J gene: TRBJ1-1; V gene: TRBV9; CDR3 protein: CASSARSYTEAFF; CDR3 DNA: TGTGCCAGCAGCGCTAGGTCGTACACTGAAGCTTTCTTT
D gene: NA; clone size: NA; J gene: TRBJ1-1; V gene: TRBV5-6; CDR3 protein: CASSLAGKGDTEAFF; CDR3 DNA: TGTGCCAGCAGCTTGGCCGGCAAAGGGGACACTGAAGCTTTCTTT
D gene: NA; clone size: NA; J gene: TRBJ2-2; V gene: TRBV19; CDR3 protein: CASRLIDSNTGELFF; CDR3 DNA: TGTGCCAGTAGGTTAATAGACTCGAACACCGGGGAGCTGTTTTTT
D gene: TRBD2; clone size: NA; J gene: TRBJ2-7; V gene: TRBV4-1; CDR3 protein: CASSPGLAGVEQYF; CDR3 DNA: TGCGCCAGCAGCCCGGGACTAGCGGGAGTCGAGCAGTACTTC
D gene: NA; clone size: NA; J gene: TRBJ2-7; V gene: TRBV9; CDR3 protein: CASSVGSVEDEQYF; CDR3 DNA: TGTGCCAGCAGCGTAGGTAGCGTTGAAGACGAGCAGTACTTC
D gene: TRBD2; clone size: NA; J gene: TRBJ2-1; V gene: TRBV25-1; CDR3 protein: CASSEYTSGTNEQFF; CDR3 DNA: TGTGCCAGCAGTGAGTACACTAGCGGGACCAATGAGCAGTTCTTC
D gene: NA; clone size: once; J gene: TRBJ2-1; V gene: TRBV19; CDR3 protein: CASSGGFGGVSNNEQFF; CDR3 DNA: TGTGCCAGTAGTGGGGGGTTCGGGGGAGTTAGTAACAATGAGCAGTTCTTC
D gene: TRBD1; clone size: NA; J gene: TRBJ2-1; V gene: TRBV9; CDR3 protein: CASSVVGQGGDNEQFF; CDR3 DNA: TGTGCCAGCAGCGTAGTTGGACAGGGGGGGGACAATGAGCAGTTCTTC
D gene: TRBD1; clone size: NA; J gene: TRBJ1-2; V gene: TRBV27; CDR3 protein: CASSLERGTGGNYGYTF; CDR3 DNA: TGTGCCAGCAGTTTGGAACGGGGGACAGGCGGGAACTATGGCTACACCTTC
D gene: NA; clone size: NA; J gene: TRBJ1-1; V gene: TRBV18; CDR3 protein: CASSLFGDTEAFF; CDR3 DNA: TGTGCCAGCTCGCTCTTCGGGGACACTGAAGCTTTCTTT
D gene: TRBD2; clone size: NA; J gene: TRBJ2-7; V gene: TRBV27; CDR3 protein: CASRGGLAGIYEQYF; CDR3 DNA: TGTGCCAGCCGTGGGGGCCTAGCGGGAATCTACGAGCAGTACTTC
D gene: NA; clone size: NA; J gene: TRBJ2-7; V gene: TRBV2; CDR3 protein: CASRTIYEQYF; CDR3 DNA: TGTGCCAGCAGGACTATTTACGAGCAGTACTTC
D gene: TRBD2; clone size: once; J gene: TRBJ2-3; V gene: TRBV7-3; CDR3 protein: CASSLAASGTHTQYF; CDR3 DNA: TGTGCCAGCAGCTTAGCGGCTAGCGGGACTCATACGCAGTATTTT
D gene: TRBD1; clone size: NA; J gene: TRBJ2-6; V gene: TRBV19; CDR3 protein: CAISRGREESGANVLTF; CDR3 DNA: TGTGCCATCAGCAGGGGGCGAGAAGAATCTGGGGCCAACGTCCTGACTTTC